This TCR beta chain was recorded in a study of T cells in Graves' hyperthyroidism and ophthalmopathy. Patients aged 18 to 65 had newly diagnosed hyperthyroidism that had lasted under 2 months. Authors of the study amplified TCR beta CDR3 regions from RNA transcripts. RT-PCR in the first round (using the HTBI primer set) targeted the TCR CDR3. In TCRdb, the multiplex PCR reads were re-called with MiXCR into one record per CDR3 protein. The table shows hundreds of thousands of distinct CDR3 sequences, with roughly 50% occurring only once. Germline values: CDR1 LNHDA, CDR2 SQIVND (reference sequence). This CDR3 contains 14 residues. The V gene lost 4 bases and the J gene lost 7 bases, with 17 bases spanning the gap. This clonotype was recorded a few times.

The gene calls are TRBV19 and TRBJ2-7, with D perhaps matching TRBD1 (6 bases). The TCR originated in a woman aged 18-29 years with Graves' hyperthyroidism. Material: peripheral blood or thyroid tissue (not recorded which). CDR3 DNA sequence: TGTGCCAGTAGTAAACGGGACACCGCTAGTGAGCAGTACTTC. Translating gives CASSKRDTASEQYF.